This T cell receptor beta chain was found in a study of T cell responses to AZD1222 COVID-19 vaccine. General study findings and limits: Spike was spanned by vaccine-associated CD4 TCRs, with dominance at 160-218 and 743-854. Clonal diversity was possibly underestimated; the donors were predominantly white British and more often female.

Pooling was applied to second doses at about 4 or about 12 weeks. Assay: immunoSEQ multiplex PCR; the TCRdb copy retains only in-frame clones and omits some. The data hold 91,000 or so clones, with more than 85% observed a single time. This CDR3 is built from 13 residues. Germline V gene lookup returns CDR1 PRHDT and CDR2 FYEKMQ (reference sequence). V was trimmed by 5 bases and J by 5 bases, leaving 12 bases between them. A remark on this clone: Its antigen is unknown.

This receptor was taken from an adult who received the AZD1222 COVID-19 vaccine. Sequenced here: peripheral blood, sampled 28 days after the second AZD1222 dose. The chain carries TRBV13 and TRBJ2-5; D unresolved. The CDR3 sequence is CASSHRSVETQYF. CDR3 sequence (DNA): TGTGCCAGCAGCCACCGATCAGTGGAGACCCAGTACTTC.